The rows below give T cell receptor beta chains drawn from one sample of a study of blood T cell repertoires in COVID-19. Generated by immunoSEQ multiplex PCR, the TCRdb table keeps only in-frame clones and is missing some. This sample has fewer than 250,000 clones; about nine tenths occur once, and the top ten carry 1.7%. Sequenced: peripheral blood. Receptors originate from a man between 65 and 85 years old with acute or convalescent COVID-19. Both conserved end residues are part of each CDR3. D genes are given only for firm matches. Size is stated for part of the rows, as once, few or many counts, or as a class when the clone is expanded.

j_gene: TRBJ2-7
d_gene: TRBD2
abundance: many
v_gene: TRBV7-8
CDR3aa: CASSLLAGGTYEQYF
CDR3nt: TGTGCCAGCAGCCTCCTAGCGGGAGGAACGTACGAGCAGTACTTC

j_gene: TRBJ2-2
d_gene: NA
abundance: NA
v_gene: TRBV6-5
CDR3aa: CASSSGWAGELFF
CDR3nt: TGTGCCAGCAGCAGCGGGTGGGCCGGGGAGCTGTTTTTT

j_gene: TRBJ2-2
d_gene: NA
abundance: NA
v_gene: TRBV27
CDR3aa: CASGRGGNTGELFF
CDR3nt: TGTGCCAGCGGCCGTGGAGGGAACACCGGGGAGCTGTTTTTT

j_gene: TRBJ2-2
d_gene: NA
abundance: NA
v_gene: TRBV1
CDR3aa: CTSSQGLAGAGELFF
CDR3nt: TGCACCAGCAGCCAAGGACTAGCGGGAGCCGGGGAGCTGTTTTTT

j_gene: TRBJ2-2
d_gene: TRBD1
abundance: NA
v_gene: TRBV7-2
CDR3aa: CASSTRQGTSGELFF
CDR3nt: TGTGCCAGCAGCACCAGACAGGGAACAAGCGGGGAGCTGTTTTTT

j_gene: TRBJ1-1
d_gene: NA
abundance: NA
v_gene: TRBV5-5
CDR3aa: CASSLGQVNTEAFF
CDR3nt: TGTGCCAGCAGCTTAGGCCAGGTTAACACTGAAGCTTTCTTT

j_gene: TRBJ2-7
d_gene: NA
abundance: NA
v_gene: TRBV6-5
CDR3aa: CASSSPRGSVYEQYF
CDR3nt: TGTGCCAGCAGCTCCCCTCGGGGGAGTGTTTACGAGCAGTACTTC

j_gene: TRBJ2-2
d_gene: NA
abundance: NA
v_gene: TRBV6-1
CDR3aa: CASSEDGQNTGELFF
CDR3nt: TGTGCCAGCAGTGAAGACGGTCAGAACACCGGGGAGCTGTTTTTT

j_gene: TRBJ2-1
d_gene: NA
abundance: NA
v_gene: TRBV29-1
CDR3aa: CSVGNYRGEQFF
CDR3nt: TGCAGCGTTGGGAACTACCGGGGAGAGCAGTTCTTC

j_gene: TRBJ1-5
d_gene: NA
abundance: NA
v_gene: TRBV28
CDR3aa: CASTRVPGPQHF
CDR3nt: TGTGCCAGTACCAGGGTGCCTGGGCCCCAGCATTTT

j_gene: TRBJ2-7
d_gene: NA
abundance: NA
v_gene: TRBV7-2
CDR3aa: CASSKTTGWDEQYF
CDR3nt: TGTGCCAGCAGCAAAACAACAGGGTGGGACGAGCAGTACTTC

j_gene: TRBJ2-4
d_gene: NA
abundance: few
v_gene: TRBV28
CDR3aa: CASSPPGHLAKNIQYF
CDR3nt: TGTGCCAGCAGTCCACCCGGACACCTAGCCAAAAACATTCAGTACTTC

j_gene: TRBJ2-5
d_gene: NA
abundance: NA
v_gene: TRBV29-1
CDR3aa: CSVADRGGIGETQYF
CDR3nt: TGCAGCGTTGCGGATAGAGGAGGGATCGGCGAGACCCAGTACTTC

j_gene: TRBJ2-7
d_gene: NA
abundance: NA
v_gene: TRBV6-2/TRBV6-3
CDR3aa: CASSYGLADGGYEQYF
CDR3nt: TGTGCCAGCAGTTACGGTCTGGCGGATGGTGGATACGAGCAGTACTTC

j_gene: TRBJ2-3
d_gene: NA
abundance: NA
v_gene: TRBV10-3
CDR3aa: CAISQGRALGTDTQYF
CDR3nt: TGTGCCATCAGCCAGGGGAGGGCCCTAGGCACAGATACGCAGTATTTT

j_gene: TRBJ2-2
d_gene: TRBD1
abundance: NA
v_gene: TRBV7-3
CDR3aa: CASSSAGGWDTGELFF
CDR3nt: TGTGCCAGCAGTTCCGCAGGGGGCTGGGACACCGGGGAGCTGTTTTTT

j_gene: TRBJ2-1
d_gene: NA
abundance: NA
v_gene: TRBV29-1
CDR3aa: CSVEATGNGIVNEQFF
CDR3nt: TGCAGCGTTGAAGCGACGGGGAACGGCATTGTTAATGAGCAGTTCTTC

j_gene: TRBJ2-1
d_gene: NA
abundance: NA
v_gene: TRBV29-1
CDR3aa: CSVERLSGLGNEQFF
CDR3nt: TGCAGCGTTGAGAGGCTGAGCGGGTTGGGAAATGAGCAGTTCTTC

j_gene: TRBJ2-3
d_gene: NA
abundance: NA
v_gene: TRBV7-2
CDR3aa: CASSPGLYTDTQYF
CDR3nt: TGTGCCAGCAGCCCGGGACTTTACACAGATACGCAGTATTTT

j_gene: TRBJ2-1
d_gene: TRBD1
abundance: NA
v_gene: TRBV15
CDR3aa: CATSRGPGQGYNEQFF
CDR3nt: TGTGCCACCAGCAGAGGACCGGGACAGGGGTACAATGAGCAGTTCTTC

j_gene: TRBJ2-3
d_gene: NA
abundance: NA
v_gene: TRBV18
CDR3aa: CASSPPLPRASTDTQYF
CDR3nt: TGTGCCAGCTCACCACCTCTTCCGCGAGCTAGCACAGATACGCAGTATTTT

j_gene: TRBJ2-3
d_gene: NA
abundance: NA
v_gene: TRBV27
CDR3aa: CASSFLRGMHTQYF
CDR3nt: TGTGCCAGCAGTTTCCTCAGGGGTATGCATACGCAGTATTTT

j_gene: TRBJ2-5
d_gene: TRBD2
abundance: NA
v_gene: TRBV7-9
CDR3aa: CASSFKLAGVQETQYF
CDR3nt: TGTGCCAGCAGCTTCAAACTAGCGGGGGTCCAAGAGACCCAGTACTTC

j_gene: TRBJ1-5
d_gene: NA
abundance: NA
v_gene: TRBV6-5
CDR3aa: CATGQSNQPQHF
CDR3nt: TGTGCCACCGGACAGAGCAATCAGCCCCAGCATTTT

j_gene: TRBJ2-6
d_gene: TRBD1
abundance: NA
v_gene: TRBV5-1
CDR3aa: CASSLVGQGASGANVLTF
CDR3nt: TGCGCCAGCAGCTTGGTCGGACAGGGGGCCTCTGGGGCCAACGTCCTGACTTTC

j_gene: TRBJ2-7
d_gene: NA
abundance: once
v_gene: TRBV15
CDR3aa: CATSPGRDTYYEQYF
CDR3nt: TGTGCCACCAGCCCCGGCCGGGACACTTACTACGAGCAGTACTTC

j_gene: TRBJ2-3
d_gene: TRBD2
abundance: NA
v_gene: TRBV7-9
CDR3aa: CASSPSGGTSTDTQYF
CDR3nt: TGTGCCAGCAGCCCGAGCGGGGGAACTAGCACAGATACGCAGTATTTT

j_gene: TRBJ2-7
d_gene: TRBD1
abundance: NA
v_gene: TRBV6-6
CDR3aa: CASSYGTGPLEQYF
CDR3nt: TGTGCCAGCAGTTACGGGACAGGGCCTCTGGAGCAGTACTTC

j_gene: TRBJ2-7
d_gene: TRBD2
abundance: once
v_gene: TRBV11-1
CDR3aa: CASSVLGGRTYEQYF
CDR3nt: TGTGCCAGCAGCGTGTTGGGGGGGAGGACCTACGAGCAGTACTTC

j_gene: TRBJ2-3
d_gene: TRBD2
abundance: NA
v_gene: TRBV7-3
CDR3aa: CASSSVAGRTDTQYF
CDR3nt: TGTGCCAGCAGCTCAGTAGCGGGGCGCACAGATACGCAGTATTTT

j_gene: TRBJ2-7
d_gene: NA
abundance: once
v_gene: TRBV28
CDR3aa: CASSFIALPPYEQYF
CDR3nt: TGTGCCAGCAGTTTCATAGCCCTGCCCCCCTACGAGCAGTACTTC

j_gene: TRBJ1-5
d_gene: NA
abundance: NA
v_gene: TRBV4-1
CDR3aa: CASSQGSKNQPQHF
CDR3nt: TGCGCCAGCAGCCAAGGCTCTAAAAATCAGCCCCAGCATTTT

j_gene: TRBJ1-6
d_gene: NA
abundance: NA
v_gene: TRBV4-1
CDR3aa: CASSQEGRGGNSPLHF
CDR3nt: TGCGCCAGCAGCCAAGAAGGGCGGGGGGGTAATTCACCCCTCCACTTT

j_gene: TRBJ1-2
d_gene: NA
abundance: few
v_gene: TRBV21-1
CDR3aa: CASRVSGQGYGYTF
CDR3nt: TGTGCCAGCAGAGTTTCGGGACAGGGCTATGGCTACACCTTC

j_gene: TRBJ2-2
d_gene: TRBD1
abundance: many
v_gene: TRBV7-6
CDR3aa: CASSSRDRGRNTGELFF
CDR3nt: TGTGCCAGCAGCTCCAGAGACAGGGGGCGGAACACCGGGGAGCTGTTTTTT

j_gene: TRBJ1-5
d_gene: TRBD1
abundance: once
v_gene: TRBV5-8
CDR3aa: CASSVGQGNQPQHF
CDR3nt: TGTGCCAGCAGCGTGGGACAGGGCAATCAGCCCCAGCATTTT

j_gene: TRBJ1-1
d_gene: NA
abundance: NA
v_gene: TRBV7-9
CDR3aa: CASSLALGREAFF
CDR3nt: TGTGCCAGCAGCTTAGCTTTGGGCAGGGAAGCTTTCTTT

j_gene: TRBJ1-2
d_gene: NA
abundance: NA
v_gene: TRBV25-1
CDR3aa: CASMGGSVYGYTF
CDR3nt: TGTGCCAGCATGGGAGGGTCGGTTTATGGCTACACCTTC

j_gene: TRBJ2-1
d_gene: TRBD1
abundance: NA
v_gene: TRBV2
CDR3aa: CASKETGDYNEQFF
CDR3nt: TGTGCCAGCAAGGAGACAGGGGACTACAATGAGCAGTTCTTC

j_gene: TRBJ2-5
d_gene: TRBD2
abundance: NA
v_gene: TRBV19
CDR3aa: CASSPRDSGRAETQYF
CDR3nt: TGTGCCAGTAGTCCCCGGGATAGCGGGAGGGCAGAGACCCAGTACTTC

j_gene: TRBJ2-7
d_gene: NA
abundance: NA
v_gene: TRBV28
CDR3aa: CASTQPGHIYEQYF
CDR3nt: TGTGCCAGCACACAACCGGGACATATCTACGAGCAGTACTTC

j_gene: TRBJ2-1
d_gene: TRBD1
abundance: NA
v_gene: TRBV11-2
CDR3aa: CASSPGTGRYEQFF
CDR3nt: TGTGCCAGCAGCCCAGGGACAGGGAGGTATGAGCAGTTCTTC

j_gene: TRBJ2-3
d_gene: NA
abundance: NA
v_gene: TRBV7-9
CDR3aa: CASSDWGGSTDTQYF
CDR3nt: TGTGCCAGCAGCGACTGGGGAGGCAGCACAGATACGCAGTATTTT

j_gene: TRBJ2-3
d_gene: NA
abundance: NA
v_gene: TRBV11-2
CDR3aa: CASSLYTDTQYF
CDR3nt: TGTGCCAGCAGCTTGTACACAGATACGCAGTATTTT

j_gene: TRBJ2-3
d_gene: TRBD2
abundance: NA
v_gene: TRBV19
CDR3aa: CASGRTSGSSSPSTDTQYF
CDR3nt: TGTGCCAGTGGGAGGACTAGCGGGTCCTCCAGCCCTAGCACAGATACGCAGTATTTT